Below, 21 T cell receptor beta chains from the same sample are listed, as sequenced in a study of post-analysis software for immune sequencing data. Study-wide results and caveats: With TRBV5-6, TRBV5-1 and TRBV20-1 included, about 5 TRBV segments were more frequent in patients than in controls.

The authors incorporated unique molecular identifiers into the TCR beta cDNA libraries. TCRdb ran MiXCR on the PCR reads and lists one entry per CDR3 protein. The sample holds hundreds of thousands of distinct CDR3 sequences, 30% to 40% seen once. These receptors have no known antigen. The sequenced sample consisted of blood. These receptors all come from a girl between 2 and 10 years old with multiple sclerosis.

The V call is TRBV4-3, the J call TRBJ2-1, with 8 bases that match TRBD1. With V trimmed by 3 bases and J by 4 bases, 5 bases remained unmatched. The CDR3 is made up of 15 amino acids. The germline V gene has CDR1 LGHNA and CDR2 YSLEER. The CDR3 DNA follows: TGCGCCAGCAGCCAGCGGACAGGGACTTACAATGAGCAGTTCTTC. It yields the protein CASSQRTGTYNEQFF.

CDR3 nucleotide sequence: TGCAGTGTCTTAGGGCTTGGAGAGCAGTTCTTC. It specifies CSVLGLGEQFF. V usage is TRBV20-1 and J usage is TRBJ2-1; D unresolved. The CDR3 is made up of 11 amino acids. Germline V gene sequence: CDR1 DFQATT, CDR2 SNEGSKA (reference sequence). Trimming shortened V by 7 bases and J by 10 bases, and 14 bases separated the two germline ends.

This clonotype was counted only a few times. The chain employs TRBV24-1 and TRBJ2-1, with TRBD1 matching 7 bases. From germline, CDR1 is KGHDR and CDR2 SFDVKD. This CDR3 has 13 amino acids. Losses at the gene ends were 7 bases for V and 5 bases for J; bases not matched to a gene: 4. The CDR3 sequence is CATRRDSNNEQFF. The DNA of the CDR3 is TGTGCCACCAGACGGGACAGTAACAATGAGCAGTTCTTC.

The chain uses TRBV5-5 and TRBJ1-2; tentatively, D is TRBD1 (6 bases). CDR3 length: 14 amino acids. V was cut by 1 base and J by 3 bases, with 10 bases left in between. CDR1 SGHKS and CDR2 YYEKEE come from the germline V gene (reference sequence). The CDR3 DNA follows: TGTGCCAGCAGCTTGACAGGGACGGACTATGGCTACACCTTC. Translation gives CASSLTGTDYGYTF.

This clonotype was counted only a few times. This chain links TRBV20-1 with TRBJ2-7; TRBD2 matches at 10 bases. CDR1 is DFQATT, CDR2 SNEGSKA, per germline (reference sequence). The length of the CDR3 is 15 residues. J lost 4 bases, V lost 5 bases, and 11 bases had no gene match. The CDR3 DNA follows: TGCAGTGCTTACTCAAAGCGGGAGGGAATATACGAGCAGTACTTC. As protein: CSAYSKREGIYEQYF.

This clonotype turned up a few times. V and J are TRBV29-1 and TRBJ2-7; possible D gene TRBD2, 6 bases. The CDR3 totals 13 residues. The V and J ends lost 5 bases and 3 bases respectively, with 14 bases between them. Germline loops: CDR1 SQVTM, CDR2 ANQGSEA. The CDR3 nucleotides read TGCAGCGTTCGGACGGGACTTTTCTACGAGCAGTACTTC. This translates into CSVRTGLFYEQYF.

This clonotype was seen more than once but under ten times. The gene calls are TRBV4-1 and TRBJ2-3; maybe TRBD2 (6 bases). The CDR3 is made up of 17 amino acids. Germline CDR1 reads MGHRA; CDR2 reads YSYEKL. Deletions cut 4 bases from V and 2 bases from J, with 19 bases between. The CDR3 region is CASSPRAGRSLTDTQYF. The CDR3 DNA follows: TGCGCCAGCAGCCCAAGGGCGGGGCGAAGCCTCACAGATACGCAGTATTTT.

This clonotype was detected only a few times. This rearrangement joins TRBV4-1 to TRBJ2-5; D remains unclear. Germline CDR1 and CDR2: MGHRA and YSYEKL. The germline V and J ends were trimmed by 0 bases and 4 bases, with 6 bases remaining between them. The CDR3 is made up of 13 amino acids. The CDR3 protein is CASSQDFGETQYF. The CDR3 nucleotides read TGCGCCAGCAGCCAAGATTTCGGAGAGACCCAGTACTTC.

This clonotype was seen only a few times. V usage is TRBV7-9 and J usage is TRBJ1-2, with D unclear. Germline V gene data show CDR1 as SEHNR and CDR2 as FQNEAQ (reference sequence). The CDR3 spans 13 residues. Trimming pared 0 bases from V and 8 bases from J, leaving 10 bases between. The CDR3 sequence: CASSLAVYRGYTF. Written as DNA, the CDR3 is TGTGCCAGCAGCTTAGCGGTGTACAGAGGCTACACCTTC. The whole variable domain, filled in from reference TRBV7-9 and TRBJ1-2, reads DTGVSQNPRHKITKRGQNVTFRCDPISEHNRLYWYRQTLGQGPEFLTYFQNEAQLEKSRLLSDRFSAERPKGSFSTLEIQRTEQGDSAMYLCASSLAVYRGYTFGSGTRLTVV.

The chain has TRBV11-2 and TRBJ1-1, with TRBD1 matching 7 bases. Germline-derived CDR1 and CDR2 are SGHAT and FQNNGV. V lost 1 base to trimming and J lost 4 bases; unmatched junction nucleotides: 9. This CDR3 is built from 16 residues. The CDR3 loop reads CASSLASTGYFTEAFF. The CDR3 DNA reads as TGTGCCAGCAGCTTAGCGTCGACAGGGTATTTCACTGAAGCTTTCTTT.

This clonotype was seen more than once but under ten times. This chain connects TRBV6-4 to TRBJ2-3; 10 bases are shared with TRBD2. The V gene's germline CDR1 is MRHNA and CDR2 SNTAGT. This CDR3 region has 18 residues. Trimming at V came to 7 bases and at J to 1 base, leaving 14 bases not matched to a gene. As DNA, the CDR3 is TGTGCCAGCATTCCCTCTAGCGGGAGTGATGCTGGCACAGATACGCAGTATTTT. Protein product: CASIPSSGSDAGTDTQYF.

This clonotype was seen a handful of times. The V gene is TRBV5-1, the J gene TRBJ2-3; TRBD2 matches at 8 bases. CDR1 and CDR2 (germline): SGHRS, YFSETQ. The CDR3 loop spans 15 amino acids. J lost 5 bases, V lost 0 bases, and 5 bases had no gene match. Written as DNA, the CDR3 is TGCGCCAGCAGCTTGGTGCGGGGGGATAGAGATACGCAGTATTTT. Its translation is CASSLVRGDRDTQYF.

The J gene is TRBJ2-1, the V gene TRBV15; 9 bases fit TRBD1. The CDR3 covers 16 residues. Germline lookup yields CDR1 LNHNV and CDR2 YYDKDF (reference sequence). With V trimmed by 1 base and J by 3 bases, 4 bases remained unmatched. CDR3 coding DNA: TGTGCCACCAGCAGAGGGACAGGGGCTCTCTACAATGAGCAGTTCTTC. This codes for CATSRGTGALYNEQFF.

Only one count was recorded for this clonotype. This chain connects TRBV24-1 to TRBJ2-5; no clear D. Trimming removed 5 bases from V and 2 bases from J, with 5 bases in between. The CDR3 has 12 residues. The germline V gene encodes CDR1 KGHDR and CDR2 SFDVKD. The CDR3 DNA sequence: TGTGCCACCAGTGGGGCTCAAGAGACCCAGTACTTC. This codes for CATSGAQETQYF.

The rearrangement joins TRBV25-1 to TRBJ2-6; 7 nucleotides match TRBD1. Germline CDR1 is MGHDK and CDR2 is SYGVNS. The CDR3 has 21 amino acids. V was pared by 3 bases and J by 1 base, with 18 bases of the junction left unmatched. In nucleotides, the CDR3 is TGTGCCAGCAGTGATGAGCCCAACAGGGGCTGGCTGTGGTCTGGGGCCAACGTCCTGACTTTC. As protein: CASSDEPNRGWLWSGANVLTF.

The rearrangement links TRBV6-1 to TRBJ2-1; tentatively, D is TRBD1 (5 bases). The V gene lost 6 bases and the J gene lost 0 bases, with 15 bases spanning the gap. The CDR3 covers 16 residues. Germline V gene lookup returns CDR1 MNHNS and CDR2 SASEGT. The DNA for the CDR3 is TGTGCCAGCAGGCTGACAGCCGTCCGCTCCTACAATGAGCAGTTCTTC. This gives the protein CASRLTAVRSYNEQFF.

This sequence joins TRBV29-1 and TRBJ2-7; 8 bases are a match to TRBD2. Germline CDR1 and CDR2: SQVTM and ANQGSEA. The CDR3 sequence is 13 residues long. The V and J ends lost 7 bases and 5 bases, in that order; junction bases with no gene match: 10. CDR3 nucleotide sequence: TGCAGCGCGGCGGGGGGTCGTTTCCACGAGCAGTACTTC. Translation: CSAAGGRFHEQYF.

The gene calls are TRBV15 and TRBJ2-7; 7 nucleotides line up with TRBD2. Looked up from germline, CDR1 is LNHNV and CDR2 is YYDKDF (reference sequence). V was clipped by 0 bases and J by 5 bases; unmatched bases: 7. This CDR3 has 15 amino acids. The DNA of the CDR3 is TGTGCCACCAGCAGAGAGCCCGACGGGGGGAACGAGCAGTACTTC. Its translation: CATSREPDGGNEQYF. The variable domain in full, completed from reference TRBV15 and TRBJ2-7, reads DAMVIQNPRYQVTQFGKPVTLSCSQTLNHNVMYWYQQKSSQAPKLLFHYYDKDFNNEADTPDNFQSRRPNTSFCFLDIRSPGLGDTAMYLCATSREPDGGNEQYFGPGTRLTVT.

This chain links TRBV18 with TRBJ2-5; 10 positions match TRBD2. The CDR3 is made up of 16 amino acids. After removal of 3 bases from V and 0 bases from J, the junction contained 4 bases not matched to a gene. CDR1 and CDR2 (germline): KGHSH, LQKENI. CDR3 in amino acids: CASSPWTSGNQETQYF. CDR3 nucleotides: TGTGCCAGCTCACCCTGGACTAGCGGAAACCAAGAGACCCAGTACTTC.

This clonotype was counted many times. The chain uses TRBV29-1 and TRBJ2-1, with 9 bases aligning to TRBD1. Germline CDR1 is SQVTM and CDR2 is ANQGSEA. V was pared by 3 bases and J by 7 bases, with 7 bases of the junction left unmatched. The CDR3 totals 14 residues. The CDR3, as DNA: TGCAGCGTTGATGGGGGACAGGGTACGAATGAGCAGTTCTTC. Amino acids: CSVDGGQGTNEQFF.

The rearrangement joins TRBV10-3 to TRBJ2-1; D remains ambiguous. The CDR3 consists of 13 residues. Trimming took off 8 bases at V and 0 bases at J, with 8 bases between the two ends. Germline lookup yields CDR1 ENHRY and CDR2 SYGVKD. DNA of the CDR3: TGTGCCATCGCACAGCGCTCCTACAATGAGCAGTTCTTC. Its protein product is CAIAQRSYNEQFF.